What follows is one T cell receptor (beta chain) and its context. Antigen: not known. Indicated time point: week 23, last vaccination. A single vaccine dose contained 300 ug of mutant IDH1 20-mer peptide, and topical imiquimod was used with it. TCRdb keeps only in-frame clones here, not all; method: immunoSEQ multiplex PCR. This table holds roughly 70,000 clones, under 90% found once. This entry comes from a study of a mutant IDH1 vaccine in newly diagnosed glioma. Study details: Patients had eight vaccinations, in weeks 1, 3, 5, 7, 11, 15, 19 and 23. Vaccination was launched 4-6 weeks after radiotherapy alone, or with temozolomide cycles. Points from the study as a whole: Among all patients, vaccine-induced immune responses occurred in around 93%.

This clonotype was obtained from a man aged 18 to 35 with glioma. Here the sequenced sample was PBMCs, taken from a glioma patient whose treatment included an IDH1 peptide vaccine.

CDR3: CSAQGKYF. The CDR3 nucleotides read TGCAGTGCTCAAGGGAAGTATTTT. The gene calls are TRBV20-1 and TRBJ2-3; D is uncertain. The CDR3 extends over 8 amino acids. Germline V gene data show CDR1 as DFQATT and CDR2 as SNEGSKA (reference sequence). Trimming removed 5 bases at V and 13 bases at J, with 7 bases between.